The subject of this entry is one T cell receptor (beta chain). What it binds is unknown. The CDR3 length is 11 residues. V was shortened by 4 bases and J by 10 bases, with 10 bases between the two germline ends. In germline, CDR1 is MNHEY, CDR2 SVGEGT. This specimen comes from a study of post-analysis software for immune sequencing data. The study's findings and limits: There were a few TRBV segments more frequent in patients than controls, and TRBV5-6, TRBV5-1 and TRBV20-1 were among them.

TCR beta libraries were prepared from cDNA with unique molecular identifiers. TCRdb re-derived calls from the PCR reads in MiXCR, one entry per CDR3 protein. The sample consists of hundreds of thousands of distinct CDR3 sequences, roughly half of them appearing once. This receptor was taken from a girl aged 10-17 years with multiple sclerosis. The chain combines TRBV6-2 or TRBV6-3 with TRBJ1-1; no clear D. The sample comprised blood. In nucleotides, the CDR3 is TGTGCCAGCAGTTCCCTAGGCGGAGCTTTCTTT. This gives the protein CASSSLGGAFF.